What follows are 6 T cell receptor beta chains derived from one specimen sequenced in a study of cytomegalovirus exposure and HLA in healthy donors. The PCR employed 60 Vbeta primers together with 13 Jbeta primers. TCRdb keeps only in-frame clones here, not all; method: immunoSEQ multiplex PCR. This repertoire includes 220,000 or so clones. The sample consisted of PBMCs. The receptors were gathered from a girl aged 2-15 years in good health and CMV-seropositive.

The gene calls are TRBV28 and TRBJ1-1; no reliable D call. The CDR3 runs to 14 residues. The V gene lost 5 bases and the J gene lost 4 bases, with 14 bases spanning the gap. Looked up from germline, CDR1 is MDHEN and CDR2 is SYDVKM. In nucleotides, the CDR3 is TGTGCCAGCAGTCCGCGGGTATCGGGCACTGAAGCTTTCTTT. Translating it yields CASSPRVSGTEAFF.

The chain carries TRBV14 and TRBJ1-1; D is undetermined. V lost 1 base, J lost 6 bases, and 9 bases lay in between. Per germline, CDR1 SGHDN and CDR2 FVKESK. The CDR3 is 13 amino acids. CDR3 sequence reads: CASSQGLMPEAFF. CDR3 nucleotide sequence: TGTGCCAGCAGCCAAGGCCTAATGCCTGAAGCTTTCTTT.

CDR3 in DNA: TGTGCCAGCAGCTTGGTTCAACAGGGGGGTTTGGAAAAACTGTTTTTT. Translating it yields CASSLVQQGGLEKLFF. This chain connects TRBV5-6 to TRBJ1-4, with 8 positions matching TRBD1. This CDR3 region has 16 residues. V shed 0 bases and J 8 bases; nucleotides not matched to a gene: 9. Germline values: CDR1 SGHDT, CDR2 YYEEEE.

This rearrangement joins TRBV5-1 to TRBJ2-7; 8 nucleotides match TRBD1. The V gene's germline CDR1 is SGHRS and CDR2 YFSETQ. The CDR3 contains 18 residues. The V and J ends lost 0 bases and 6 bases, in that order; junction bases with no gene match: 17. The CDR3 nucleotides read TGCGCCAGCAGCTTGGCTCCGTCTGGACAGGGCCCCTTCCTCGAGCAGTACTTC. Translating gives CASSLAPSGQGPFLEQYF. The full variable domain, its missing parts supplied by reference TRBV5-1 and TRBJ2-7, is KAGVTQTPRYLIKTRGQQVTLSCSPISGHRSVSWYQQTPGQGLQFLFEYFSETQRNKGNFPGRFSGRQFSNSRSEMNVSTLELGDSALYLCASSLAPSGQGPFLEQYFGPGTRLTVT.

V gene TRBV28 combines with J gene TRBJ2-3; D is ambiguous. V was pared by 6 bases and J by 1 base, with 5 bases between. The CDR3 runs to 12 residues. The V gene's germline CDR1 is MDHEN and CDR2 SYDVKM. This chain's CDR3 is CASRRGTDTQYF. The CDR3 DNA follows: TGTGCCAGCAGGAGAGGCACAGATACGCAGTATTTT.

The rearrangement joins TRBV18 to TRBJ2-1; perhaps TRBD2 as D (5 bases). V was shortened by 3 bases and J by 0 bases, with 18 bases between the two germline ends. The CDR3 has 18 residues. In germline, CDR1 is KGHSH, CDR2 LQKENI. The CDR3 DNA is TGTGCCAGCTCACCCGACATCACCGGGAAGGGCTCCTACAATGAGCAGTTCTTC. Protein: CASSPDITGKGSYNEQFF.